These T cell receptor beta chains were read from a single sample in a study of cytomegalovirus exposure and HLA in healthy donors. Sequencing was performed with immunoSEQ multiplex PCR; in TCRdb, only in-frame clones are kept and a portion is missing. The top ten clones hold less than 5.5% of a sample with about 150,000 clones, roughly 90% of them seen once. Sample: PBMCs. Receptors were obtained from a man younger than 35 in good health and CMV-seropositive. Both conserved end residues are part of each CDR3. A D gene is named only where the DNA matches it firmly. Size tells how often a clone was seen (once, few, many) or the class of an expanded clone, and some rows leave it out.

>TRBV5-6|.|TRBJ1-4|.
TGTGCCAGCAGCATCGGGACTTCGGCAACTAATGAAAAACTGTTTTTT
CASSIGTSATNEKLFF
>TRBV5-1|.|TRBJ1-1|.
TGCGCCAGCAGCTTGGCTACACAGGCGGACACTGAAGCTTTCTTT
CASSLATQADTEAFF
>TRBV5-4|.|TRBJ2-7|.
TGTGCCAGCAGCTTGGCCCCCGAGGGCGAGCAGTACTTC
CASSLAPEGEQYF
>TRBV7-9|.|TRBJ1-5|.
TGTGCCAGCAGCTTTGTAAATCAGCCCCAGCATTTT
CASSFVNQPQHF
>TRBV4-1|few|TRBJ1-2|.
TGCGCCAGCAGCCAAGAGCAGGGTGGCTACACCTTC
CASSQEQGGYTF
>TRBV11-2|many|TRBJ1-2|TRBD1
TGTGCCAGCAGCTCAGCTAACAGGGGACTCTATGGCTACACCTTC
CASSSANRGLYGYTF
>TRBV10-1|.|TRBJ2-5|.
TGCGCCAGCAGTGAGTCTACGGGGACACTGCTGGAGACCCAGTACTTC
CASSESTGTLLETQYF
>TRBV19|.|TRBJ1-2|TRBD1
TGTGCCAGTAGTATAGATACGACAGGGTCGGGAGGCTACACCTTC
CASSIDTTGSGGYTF
>TRBV13|.|TRBJ2-3|.
TGTGCCAGCAGCTCTGAGGGTCCTAGCACAGATACGCAGTATTTT
CASSSEGPSTDTQYF
>TRBV6-1|.|TRBJ2-5|TRBD1
TGTGCCAGCAGAGGGACAGGGGCACAAGAGACCCAGTACTTC
CASRGTGAQETQYF
>TRBV5-1|.|TRBJ2-3|TRBD1
TGCGCCAGCAGCCCTGACGGGACAGGGGCGGGTGGCACAGATACGCAGTATTTT
CASSPDGTGAGGTDTQYF
>TRBV5-4|.|TRBJ1-2|.
TGTGCCAGCAGCGACAGCAACTATGGCTACACCTTC
CASSDSNYGYTF
>TRBV16|once|TRBJ2-2|TRBD1
TGTGCCAGCAGCCAATATGGGACAGGCACCGGGGAGCTGTTTTTT
CASSQYGTGTGELFF
>TRBV5-6|.|TRBJ1-1|.
TGTGCCAGCAGCTTGGAATTGGGGGAGGTTCACACTGAAGCTTTCTTT
CASSLELGEVHTEAFF
>TRBV4-2|.|TRBJ1-1|TRBD1
TGTGCCAGCAGCCAATGGGACAGGGAGAACACTGAAGCTTTCTTT
CASSQWDRENTEAFF
>TRBV18|.|TRBJ1-2|.
TGTGCCAGCTCACCAGGATTCGGGAATGGCTACACCTTC
CASSPGFGNGYTF
>TRBV18|.|TRBJ1-6|TRBD1
TGTGCCAGCTCCGACCGGACAGGGGAAAATTCACCCCTCCACTTT
CASSDRTGENSPLHF
>TRBV9|.|TRBJ1-2|TRBD1
TGTGCCAGCAGCGTTTCATGGACAGGGAACTATGGCTACACCTTC
CASSVSWTGNYGYTF
>TRBV7-9|.|TRBJ2-2|TRBD2
TGTGCCAGCAGCCTCGGGACTAGCGATAACACCGGGGAGCTGTTTTTT
CASSLGTSDNTGELFF
>TRBV18|.|TRBJ1-2|TRBD1
TGTGCCAGCTCACCGGGACAGGGATCGTGGGTCTATGGCTACACCTTC
CASSPGQGSWVYGYTF
>TRBV28|few|TRBJ1-1|.
TGTGCCAGCAAAAGCCCCACTGAAGCTTTCTTT
CASKSPTEAFF
>TRBV6-1|.|TRBJ1-6|.
TGTGCCAGCAGTGAAGTCGTTGATAATTCACCCCTCCACTTT
CASSEVVDNSPLHF
>TRBV29-1|.|TRBJ2-1|.
TGCAGCGTGGGCTGGGGGCCTAGGGACCTCCTCTCCTACAATGAGCAGTTCTTC
CSVGWGPRDLLSYNEQFF
>TRBV10-2|.|TRBJ1-2|.
TGCGCCAGCAGTGAAGGGGGACGGGAAGGCTACACCTTC
CASSEGGREGYTF
>TRBV2|few|TRBJ1-2|.
TGTGCCGCTCACGGGACAACGAACTATGGCTACACCTTC
CAAHGTTNYGYTF
>TRBV20-1|.|TRBJ1-2|.
TGCAGTGCTCTGAGCCTCGGGGGCTACACCTTC
CSALSLGGYTF
>TRBV5-6|.|TRBJ2-7|.
TGTGCCAGCAGCGCCCTGACAGCCAAGACGACCTACGAGCAGTACTTC
CASSALTAKTTYEQYF
>TRBV4-1|.|TRBJ2-1|.
TGCGCCAGCAGCCAAGGTCTACTGGCCTACAATGAGCAGTTCTTC
CASSQGLLAYNEQFF
>TRBV6-6|.|TRBJ1-2|.
TGTGCCAGCAGTTACTCGACTGGATCCTCCCCCTATGGCTACACCTTC
CASSYSTGSSPYGYTF
>TRBV5-1|once|TRBJ1-1|.
TGCGCCAGCAGCTTGTATCGGGGGATTGAAGCTTTCTTT
CASSLYRGIEAFF
>TRBV4-1|.|TRBJ1-2|.
TGCGCCAGCAGCCAAGACAGGTATACTAACTATGGCTACACCTTC
CASSQDRYTNYGYTF
>TRBV4-1|few|TRBJ2-7|TRBD1
TGCGCCAGCAGCCACCACAGGGGGACGGAGCAGTACTTC
CASSHHRGTEQYF
>TRBV27|.|TRBJ2-3|.
TGTGCCAGCAGTTACTCAGATACGCAGTATTTT
CASSYSDTQYF
>TRBV18|.|TRBJ2-7|.
TGTGCCAGCTCACCTACTAGCTCCTACGAGCAGTACTTC
CASSPTSSYEQYF
>TRBV27|.|TRBJ1-1|.
TGTGCCAGCAGTTTCGGAGGGGGGGGGAACACTGAAGCTTTCTTT
CASSFGGGGNTEAFF
>TRBV5-1|.|TRBJ2-1|.
TGCGCCAGCAGACCAGGGTTGAATGAGCAGTTCTTC
CASRPGLNEQFF
>TRBV23-1|.|TRBJ1-6|.
TGCGCCAGCAGTCAATCGTCGACAGCACCCACTTATAATTCACCCCTCCACTTT
CASSQSSTAPTYNSPLHF
>TRBV7-9|.|TRBJ1-2|TRBD1
TGTGCCAGCAGATCCGGGACAGGGGTTGGCTATGGCTACACCTTC
CASRSGTGVGYGYTF
>TRBV18|few|TRBJ2-5|.
TGTGCCAGCTCACGGGCAGAGACCCAGTACTTC
CASSRAETQYF
>TRBV19|.|TRBJ1-6|.
TGTGCCAGTAGTAAATTCAGCGTCTCCGGGGGTTCACCCCTCCACTTT
CASSKFSVSGGSPLHF
>TRBV6-5|few|TRBJ1-6|.
TGTGCCAGCAGTTCCGGGGTTGAAACACCCCTCCACTTT
CASSSGVETPLHF
>TRBV9|.|TRBJ1-2|.
TGTGCCAGCAGCGCCCTGATGGGGGCAGGGGCCCATGGCTACACCTTC
CASSALMGAGAHGYTF
>TRBV7-3|once|TRBJ2-2|.
TGTGCCAGCAGCTCCAGGGATCGGGGGGCCTCCGGGGAGCTGTTTTTT
CASSSRDRGASGELFF
>TRBV28|.|TRBJ2-4|.
TGTGCCACCTCGCGGGGCCCTATAGCCAAAAACATTCAGTACTTC
CATSRGPIAKNIQYF
>TRBV27|.|TRBJ1-6|.
TGTGCCAGCAGTTTAGAGTATACCTATAATTCACCCCTCCACTTT
CASSLEYTYNSPLHF
>TRBV6-1|.|TRBJ1-2|TRBD1
TGTGCCAGCAGTGATTGGACAGGGGTCGACTATGGCTACACCTTC
CASSDWTGVDYGYTF
>TRBV5-3|.|TRBJ2-7|TRBD1
TGTGCCAGAAGACGCGGGACAGGGTTATCCTACGAGCAGTACTTC
CARRRGTGLSYEQYF
>TRBV20-1|.|TRBJ2-1|TRBD1
TGCAGTCAAGACAGGGGTGGTGAGCAGTTCTTC
CSQDRGGEQFF
>TRBV10-3|.|TRBJ1-1|.
TGTGCCATCCTAGGGGGGGGCGGCACTGAAGCTTTCTTT
CAILGGGGTEAFF
>TRBV29-1|.|TRBJ1-1|.
TGCAGCGGATGGGACTCTCCCACTGAAGCTTTCTTT
CSGWDSPTEAFF
>TRBV7-6|.|TRBJ2-2|TRBD2
TGTGCCAGCAGCTTATATCGCGGGGGCACCGGGGAGCTGTTTTTT
CASSLYRGGTGELFF
>TRBV19|.|TRBJ2-4|.
TGTGCCAGTAGTATACCGGGGGAGAAAAACATTCAGTACTTC
CASSIPGEKNIQYF
>TRBV9|.|TRBJ2-1|TRBD2
TGTGCCAGCAGCGTATCCAGCGGGATGTACAATGAGCAGTTCTTC
CASSVSSGMYNEQFF
>TRBV4-1|.|TRBJ1-1|.
TGCGCCAGCAGCCTAGGGAGGGGCGGGGACAAGAGAGAAGCTTTCTTT
CASSLGRGGDKREAFF
>TRBV7-6|.|TRBJ1-4|.
TGTGCCAGCAGCTTATCTACAGGGCCCCGTGAAAAACTGTTTTTT
CASSLSTGPREKLFF